Here is one T cell receptor beta chain with its context. The sample belongs to a study of blood T cell repertoires in COVID-19. In the study overall: The origin of the acute and convalescent COVID-19 samples was the United States, Italy and Spain. Nucleic acid was either cDNA or gDNA, and it came from T cells, B-cell-depleted T cells, or PBMCs.

In the original processing: Amplified reference gene primers provided the basis for estimating nucleated cell counts. Libraries were prepared by immunoSEQ multiplex PCR; TCRdb keeps only in-frame clonotypes and omits some of them. The V and J calls and clone size are taken from that table; D and trimming were inferred from the DNA. Of 200,000 to 300,000 clones in the sample, approximately 86% were seen once. CDR1 SGHRS and CDR2 YFSETQ come from the germline V gene. Trimming left V 0 bases short and J 1 base short, with 11 bases between. The CDR3 has 15 amino acids. Material for sequencing was peripheral blood. This chain uses TRBV5-1 with TRBJ2-7; D is perhaps TRBD2 (5 bases). This clonotype originated in a human donor in a cohort sampled during active COVID-19. CDR3 residues: CASSLAGKKSYEQYF. The CDR3 region has the DNA TGCGCCAGCAGCTTGGCGGGGAAAAAATCCTACGAGCAGTACTTC.